This T cell receptor beta chain was sequenced for a study of CD8+CD57+ T cells in acquired aplastic anemia. For the study at large: The DNA of sorted CD4+ and CD8+ cells averaged roughly 3.2 ug. The study obtained about 10.8 million reads on average for CD4+ cells from healthy donors. Points from the study as a whole: No significant difference in CD8+ Simpson's diversity was found between patients and controls. Patients shared twenty-nine CD8+ CDR3 sequences with controls.

The CDR3 spans 12 residues. CDR1 is MNHEY, CDR2 SMNVEV, per germline (reference sequence). Trimming took off 8 bases at V and 7 bases at J, with 15 bases between the two ends. This clonotype was picked up many times. The antigen is undetermined. TCR beta VDJ and CDR3 were profiled, and genomic DNA was the template. TCRdb re-called the reads with MiXCR, one entry per CDR3 protein. The sample has around 180,000 distinct CDR3 sequences; approximately 60% are singletons. Sequencing input: sorted CD4+, CD8+, or CD8+CD57+ T cells (not recorded which) from PBMCs. The chain links TRBV27 to TRBJ2-7; D is perhaps TRBD2 (6 bases). This clonotype was sampled from a human donor in good health. The chain's CDR3 is CASAPEAGEQYF. The CDR3 DNA sequence: TGTGCCAGCGCCCCCGAGGCGGGGGAGCAGTACTTC.